One T cell receptor beta chain is described in this entry. Its antigen remains unidentified. No clone much larger than this one lies a single base away; base qualities are absent. The record originates from a study of cytomegalovirus exposure and HLA in healthy donors (dated by TCRdb to the late 2010s). About the study as a whole: According to an earlier analysis of around 600 of the donors, some 180 million T cells yielded 90 million to 130 million unique TCR beta sequences and about 300 Gb of sequence data. An early release covering 550 to 700 HLA-typed donors comprised approximately 290 gigabases of sequencing data and some 79 million unique TCR sequences. Among the 398 genotyped donors, approximately 81% belonged to the genetic ancestry cluster associated with self-reported Caucasian donors. The study was designed to test whether signatures of past pathogen exposure could be identified by cataloging public T cell receptors. The T cell repertoires of 666 subjects were profiled by immunosequencing and related to cytomegalovirus serostatus. A separate validation cohort of more than 100 different subjects was used in addition to the roughly 670-subject first cohort. To predict cytomegalovirus infection status, the study brought together high-throughput TCR immunosequencing, statistical association of individual TCRs with disease status, and machine learning. In a later analysis, previously published TCR beta repertoires from 500 to 750 donors were re-analyzed and high-resolution HLA genotyping was added so that TCR occurrence patterns could be studied. Rather than using new phenotypic data, the later analysis identified candidate immune exposures from TCR beta sequences and from how often those sequences occurred across donors. An earlier analysis of 587 of the donors applied high-throughput TCR beta sequencing to assess whether each TCR beta V gene segment acted as functional or pseudogenic. Donor age, sex, ethnicity and CMV serostatus were collected together with the repertoire data. Genome-wide SNP genotypes for about 55% of the roughly 670 donors were used in a later genetic analysis, which treated that subset as a discovery cohort. All discovery cohort repertoires had been generated on a single sequencing platform. Class I and class II HLA loci were covered by the typing at four-digit resolution. Typing coverage differed by locus: A, B, C, DRB1 and DQB1 were typed in roughly 620-630 donors, DQA1 in 500 to 550, DPA1 in 600 to 610, and DPB1 in around 490. About five DR-DQ haplotypes were handled as single units for association and clustering, since linkage in the cohort was strong. Across approximately 420 genotyped donors of the cohort, an average of approximately 220,000 unique TCR beta nucleotide sequences per donor were sequenced, and 15% to 20% of those sequences were non-productive. The paper as a whole reports these results and caveats: In a later genetic analysis, fewer N-insertions in productive TCRs were reported among donors in an Asian-associated ancestry cluster than the approximately 670-donor mean. The sequencing pipeline was judged likely to have produced a cluster of highly shared sequence variants as a technical artifact. The classifier was reported to diagnose cytomegalovirus status with high specificity and sensitivity in both the original and validation cohorts. When HLA alleles, especially DR and DQ, strongly co-occurred, TCR associations were difficult to assign to individual alleles. In a later analysis, the rate of TCR association differed among HLA loci, with DRB1 alleles having the most associated TCRs and HLA-C alleles having the fewest. In an earlier analysis of some 540 of the donors, most TCR beta V segments appeared in productive rearrangements about 90% or about 30% of the time, broadly matching IMGT annotations. The authors suggested that the approach could potentially be generalized to other disease states and immunological phenotypes. Correlated functional status among segregating V segments might be attributable to linkage disequilibrium, but an unknown experimental factor could not be ruled out. A later analysis found that most CMV-associated TCR beta chains appeared HLA-restricted, with HLA associations seemingly driven largely by CMV exposure. In a later analysis, HLA-associated TCR beta chains showed more clonal expansion and lower generation probabilities than non-associated chains that were equally common. According to a later analysis, parvovirus B19, influenza, CMV and Epstein-Barr virus appeared linked to several top co-occurrence clusters. An association between a missense DCLRE1C variant and V-gene and J-gene trimming of TCR beta chains was found in a later genetic analysis and replicated in an independent cohort. In a later analysis, some 18,000 TCR beta sequences were associated with specific HLA alleles at a false discovery rate of 0.05. The 87-base-pair reads could not distinguish some IMGT-functional V segments, including TRBV6-2 and TRBV6-3, so those segments were excluded. Because counts were too low, seventeen rarely observed V segments, including chromosome 9 orphons, were excluded from the earlier analysis of fewer than 650 of the donors. For the cohort, immune exposure information was limited to CMV serostatus. Most TCR sequences were observed very rarely across donors, whereas some public TCRs were present in many individuals. In the study, about 150 TCR beta chains were listed as associated with cytomegalovirus. In this cohort, only TCR beta chains were sequenced, and detectable features were limited by the absence of alpha or paired-chain data. Roughly uniform sequencing depth across donors was assumed in presence/absence analyses, although this assumption may not hold. Because some donors lacked HLA typing at each locus, the association tests relied only on the typed subset. A further reported finding was that TCR beta sequences accurately predicted the HLA-A and HLA-B alleles for most subjects in the first cohort. In vitro tests confirmed that a few of the cytomegalovirus-associated TCR beta chains recognize cytomegalovirus antigens.

In total, 500 to 700 healthy bone marrow donors made up the cohort. At the time of sampling, all cohort members were nominally healthy, though unrecorded immune exposures were likely present. The donor tested CMV seropositive, placing the donor among the 290 or so seropositive members of the cohort. Every donor gave a peripheral blood sample, and the peripheral blood mononuclear cells from that sample were used for TCR beta sequencing. The Qiagen DNeasy Blood Extraction Kit was used to extract genomic DNA from the blood cell samples. The method behind the library was the immunoSEQ multiplex PCR assay. For the multiplex PCR, a mixture combining 60 forward primers for TCR Vbeta segments and 13 reverse primers for TCR Jbeta segments was used. The CDR3 region of rearranged TCR beta genes was amplified from genomic DNA with a multiplex PCR assay. The Illumina HiSeq System was used to sequence the amplified TCR beta libraries as 87-base-pair reads. The paper's data handling went like this. Across the 640 or so repertoires, a later analysis counted approximately 75 million unique TCR beta chains, roughly 11 million of which were shared by at least two donors. To remove PCR and sequencing errors, raw reads were error-corrected and collapsed into unique sequences using a nearest-neighbor algorithm that merged closely related sequences. CDR3 sequences were aligned to IMGT reference sequences to assign V, D and J gene segments. Each retained sequence needed at least a six-nucleotide match to both a V gene segment and a J gene segment. Rearrangements were called productive when the CDR3 lacked stop codons and stayed in frame with V and J; all others were non-productive. Following IMGT convention, CDR3 was defined as the stretch from the second conserved V-encoded cysteine up to the conserved J-encoded phenylalanine. In an earlier analysis of roughly 610 of the donors, sequences lacking an unambiguous match to a single V gene segment were excluded. In an earlier analysis of approximately 550 of the donors, V segments were called functional above 56.7% productive rearrangements and were called segregating when the between-donor standard deviation exceeded 5%. A statistical classification framework was built to diagnose cytomegalovirus status from the catalog of TCR beta chain sequences. In a later analysis, V and J genes were assigned by comparing TCR nucleotide sequences against IMGT/GENE-DB human TR gene sequences. In a later analysis, CDR3 sequences and most-parsimonious VDJ recombination scenarios were assigned using the TCRdist pipeline. In a later analysis, each TCR beta chain was defined by its CDR3 amino acid sequence together with its V-gene family, and reads without a unique V-gene family were excluded. As a way to deal with suspected cross-contamination and a sequencing artifact, a later analysis dropped 640 or so nucleotide sequences that were highly shared and had low generation probability. In a later analysis, a clonal expansion index for each public chain was calculated from normalized within-repertoire ranks of inferred template counts. In a later analysis, generation probabilities were computed using a VDJ recombination model fitted to out-of-frame rearrangements, and the results were checked against IGoR. In a later analysis, hypergeometric tests were used to score TCR-TCR, TCR-HLA and TCR-CMV co-occurrence, with a repertoire-size bias correction applied to TCR pairs. False discovery rates were estimated in a later analysis by permuting HLA or CMV assignments 20 times. In a later analysis, co-occurring TCRs were grouped using DBSCAN, with TCRdist sequence similarity added in when clustering inside HLA-allele-positive subsets. Repertoires with fewer than 30,000 or more than 120,000 public chains, plus five repertoires with anomalous nucleotide sharing, were excluded from co-occurrence clustering. This immuneACCESS table, as held by TCRdb, lists in-frame sequences with V and J called but not all clones. Of the missing ones, under half trace to an unresolved V gene in checked studies; the others have no known cause. The V and J calls and clone size are taken from that table; D and trimming were inferred from the DNA. The sample profile shows about 120,000 clones; roughly 70% of them were found once. The biggest ten clones account for roughly 3% of the sample.

Looking up the germline V gene yields CDR1 MNHNS and CDR2 SASEGT. V sheds 7 bases and J sheds 2 bases, leaving 11 bases between their ends. Including cysteine and phenylalanine, the CDR3 has 13 amino acids. CDR3 DNA only is kept here, 39 bases in frame from base 1. This receptor chain uses TRBV6-1 and TRBJ1-2, with TRBD1 tentatively as D gene (5 bases match). The sequence was obtained from a woman aged 40 to 49 in good health and CMV-seropositive. Sequencing input: PBMCs. In nucleotide form, the sequence is TGTGCCAGCACCCTGGACAAGAACTATGGCTACACCTTC. This sequence encodes CASTLDKNYGYTF.